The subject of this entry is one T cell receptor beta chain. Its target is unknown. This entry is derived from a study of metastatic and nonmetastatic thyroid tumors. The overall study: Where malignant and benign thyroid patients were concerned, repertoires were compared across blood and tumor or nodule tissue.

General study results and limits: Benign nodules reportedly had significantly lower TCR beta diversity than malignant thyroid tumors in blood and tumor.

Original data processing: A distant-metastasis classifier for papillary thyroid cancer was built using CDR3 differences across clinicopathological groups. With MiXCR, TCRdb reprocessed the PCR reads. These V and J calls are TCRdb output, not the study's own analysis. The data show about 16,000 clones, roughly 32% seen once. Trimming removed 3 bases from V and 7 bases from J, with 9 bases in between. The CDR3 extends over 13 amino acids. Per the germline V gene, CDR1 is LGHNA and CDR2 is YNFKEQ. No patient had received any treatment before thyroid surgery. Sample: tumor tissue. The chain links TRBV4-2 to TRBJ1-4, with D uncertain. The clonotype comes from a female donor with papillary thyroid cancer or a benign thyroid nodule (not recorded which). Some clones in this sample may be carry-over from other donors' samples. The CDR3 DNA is TGTGCCAGCAGCCAGTTAACAGCTGAAAAACTGTTTTTT. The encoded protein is CASSQLTAEKLFF.